The 29 T cell receptor beta chains presented below share a single source sample, sequenced in a study of identical twins. One entry per CDR3 protein results from TCRdb running MiXCR on the 5' RACE reads. This sample yields approximately 490,000 distinct CDR3 sequences, of which 20% to 25% are seen a single time; about 0.48% belongs to the top ten. The sample also formed part of further work on yellow fever vaccine responses in identical twins.

The material sequenced was CD4+ T cells sorted from blood. The origin of the receptors is a woman aged 18 to 35 in good health.

This clonotype was found a few times. The CDR3 region is CASSLVGTDQETQYF. The CDR3 coding sequence is TGCGCCAGCAGCTTGGTGGGTACAGACCAAGAGACCCAGTACTTC. V gene TRBV5-1 combines with J gene TRBJ2-5; D remains ambiguous. Trimming left V 0 bases short and J 0 bases short, with 9 bases between. The length of the CDR3 is 15 residues. Germline assignment: CDR1 SGHRS and CDR2 YFSETQ.

Only a few counts were recorded for this clonotype. The chain carries TRBV28 and TRBJ2-5, with D perhaps given as TRBD1 or TRBD2 (5 bases each). CDR3 length: 12 amino acids. The V and J ends lost 6 bases and 11 bases respectively, with 16 bases between them. Germline CDR1 reads MDHEN; CDR2 reads SYDVKM. The DNA of the CDR3 is TGTGCCAGCAGAGTCCGAGGGGAGTCACAGTACTTC. Amino acid sequence: CASRVRGESQYF.

This clonotype was observed a handful of times. The V call is TRBV7-2, the J call TRBJ2-1; D call uncertain. Trimming removed 5 bases at V and 3 bases at J, with 14 bases between. This CDR3 has 15 amino acids. Germline loops: CDR1 SGHTA, CDR2 FQGNSA. In nucleotides, the CDR3 is TGTGCCAGCAGCGACGACGTCCCCCTCTACAATGAGCAGTTCTTC. This codes for CASSDDVPLYNEQFF.

CDR3 sequence: CASSADTHEQYF. CDR3 sequence (DNA): TGTGCCAGCAGTGCTGATACCCACGAGCAGTACTTC. This rearrangement joins TRBV12-3 or TRBV12-4 to TRBJ2-7; D gene unclear. V was trimmed by 5 bases and J by 5 bases, leaving 10 bases between them. The CDR3 runs to 12 residues.

This clonotype has just a few counts. This chain connects TRBV4-2 to TRBJ2-1; 8 nucleotides agree with TRBD2. V lost 2 bases, J lost 6 bases, and 9 bases stayed unmatched. The CDR3 totals 16 residues. Germline V CDR1 and CDR2: LGHNA, YNFKEQ. The CDR3 protein is CASSQSGTSIVNEQFF. CDR3 sequence (DNA): TGTGCCAGCAGCCAATCCGGGACTAGTATTGTCAATGAGCAGTTCTTC.

The chain is built from TRBV7-2 and TRBJ2-2; D might be TRBD1 (5 bases). CDR1 is SGHTA, CDR2 FQGNSA, per germline. This CDR3 has 15 residues. V was cut by 7 bases and J by 5 bases, with 17 bases left in between. CDR3 DNA: TGTGCCAGCACCCTGGGGCAGGCTAGTACCGGGGAGCTGTTTTTT. It specifies CASTLGQASTGELFF.

The CDR3 sequence is CASSSDSLNTGELFF. Written as DNA, the CDR3 is TGTGCCAGCAGCTCGGACAGCTTGAACACCGGGGAGCTGTTTTTT. This chain uses TRBV5-5 with TRBJ2-2; tentative D call: TRBD1 (6 bases). Trimming cost V 3 bases and J 1 base, with 10 bases left between them. This CDR3 has 15 amino acids. Looked up from germline, CDR1 is SGHKS and CDR2 is YYEKEE (reference sequence). The full variable domain, with the rest looked up from reference TRBV5-5 and TRBJ2-2, is DAGVTQSPTHLIKTRGQQVTLRCSPISGHKSVSWYQQVLGQGPQFIFQYYEKEERGRGNFPDRFSARQFPNYSSELNVNALLLGDSALYLCASSSDSLNTGELFFGEGSRLTVL.

In this sample, this clonotype turned up a few times. The CDR3 loop reads CASSESARNYNEQFF. The CDR3 bases are TGTGCCAGCAGTGAATCCGCGAGAAACTACAATGAGCAGTTCTTC. The chain recombines TRBV6-1 with TRBJ2-1; no clear D gene. The CDR3 is 15 amino acids. Trimming removed 2 bases at V and 3 bases at J, with 11 bases between. Germline values: CDR1 MNHNS, CDR2 SASEGT.

J is TRBJ2-2 and V is TRBV5-1; 9 nucleotides align to TRBD1. From germline, CDR1 is SGHRS and CDR2 YFSETQ. Trimming removed 3 bases from V and 4 bases from J; junction bases left unmatched: 7. There are 16 residues in the CDR3. The CDR3 DNA reads TGCGCCAGCAGCTCTTCCGGGACAGGGCGCACCGGGGAGCTGTTTTTT. Translation gives CASSSSGTGRTGELFF.

This clonotype has only a few counts. This chain links TRBV29-1 with TRBJ2-3; TRBD2 matches at 9 bases. CDR3 length: 13 amino acids. Germline CDR1 reads SQVTM; CDR2 reads ANQGSEA. Losses at the gene ends were 7 bases for V and 0 bases for J; bases not matched to a gene: 2. The CDR3 loop reads CSEGLASTDTQYF. CDR3 in DNA: TGCAGCGAAGGACTAGCGAGCACAGATACGCAGTATTTT.

This clonotype was seen a few times. The chain links TRBV10-3 to TRBJ2-1, with D perhaps TRBD2 (5 bases). The CDR3 covers 13 residues. Germline loops: CDR1 ENHRY, CDR2 SYGVKD. The V end lost 8 bases, the J end lost 7 bases, and 15 bases lay between the germline ends. CDR3 region: CAIGQDFLNEQFF. The CDR3 DNA reads TGTGCCATCGGTCAGGACTTTCTAAATGAGCAGTTCTTC.

This clonotype was counted a few times. The rearrangement joins TRBV27 to TRBJ2-3; 7 bases match TRBD2. The CDR3 totals 11 residues. V gave up 6 bases and J gave up 9 bases; unmatched junction bases: 3. Germline V gene data show CDR1 as MNHEY and CDR2 as SMNVEV (reference sequence). The CDR3 DNA follows: TGTGCCAGCAGGACTAGCCTGACGCAGTATTTT. This translates into CASRTSLTQYF.

This clonotype was seen only a few times. The chain employs TRBV20-1 and TRBJ2-4; D uncertain. V was trimmed by 7 bases and J by 0 bases, leaving 16 bases between them. CDR1 is DFQATT, CDR2 SNEGSKA, per germline (reference sequence). This CDR3 comprises 15 residues. This CDR3 is CSVPQHSLAKNIQYF. The CDR3 nucleotides are TGCAGTGTCCCACAGCATTCTCTAGCCAAAAACATTCAGTACTTC.

The chain joins TRBV3-1 to TRBJ2-7; no reliable D call. The germline CDR1 and CDR2 sequences are LGHDT and YNNKEL (reference sequence). The CDR3 runs 12 residues. The germline V and J ends were trimmed by 3 bases and 4 bases, with 7 bases remaining between them. The DNA of the CDR3 is TGTGCCAGCAGCCATGCGGAGTACGAGCAGTACTTC. Its protein product is CASSHAEYEQYF.

The chain employs TRBV7-9 and TRBJ2-5, with no clear D. Germline loops: CDR1 SEHNR, CDR2 FQNEAQ (reference sequence). The CDR3 totals 14 residues. V was shortened by 5 bases and J by 6 bases, with 16 bases between the two germline ends. The CDR3 here is CASSPDPAVKTQYF. The CDR3 DNA is TGTGCCAGCAGCCCAGACCCCGCCGTCAAGACCCAGTACTTC.

The CDR3 DNA follows: TGTGCCAGCAGCGTAGAACCGCGGGGCTCCTACAATGAGCAGTTCTTC. Translation gives CASSVEPRGSYNEQFF. This rearrangement joins TRBV9 to TRBJ2-1; D perhaps matches TRBD2 (6 bases). V lost 0 bases and J lost 0, with 10 bases in between. Germline lookup yields CDR1 SGDLS and CDR2 YYNGEE. The CDR3 has 16 amino acids.

This clonotype appeared a few times. J is TRBJ1-6 and V is TRBV28; 9 bases align to TRBD1. Germline V gene data show CDR1 as MDHEN and CDR2 as SYDVKM. The CDR3 extends over 15 amino acids. The J segment lost 9 bases and the V segment lost 2 bases, leaving 5 bases of the junction unmatched. Here the CDR3 DNA reads TGTGCCAGCAGTTTAGGACAGGGGTTGAGTTCACCCCTCCACTTT. Protein sequence: CASSLGQGLSSPLHF. The full variable domain, rest sourced from reference TRBV28 and TRBJ1-6, is DVKVTQSSRYLVKRTGEKVFLECVQDMDHENMFWYRQDPGLGLRLIYFSYDVKMKEKGDIPEGYSVSREKKERFSLILESASTNQTSMYLCASSLGQGLSSPLHFGNGTRLTVT.

The chain has TRBV6-1 and TRBJ1-1, with 7 bases lining up with TRBD1. J was trimmed by 4 bases and V by 6 bases; bases with no gene match: 8. The CDR3 runs 14 residues. The V gene's germline CDR1 is MNHNS and CDR2 SASEGT. CDR3 sequence reads: CASSKNRGSTEAFF. CDR3 bases: TGTGCCAGCAGCAAAAACAGGGGAAGCACTGAAGCTTTCTTT.

This chain uses TRBV6-1 with TRBJ1-2; D is undetermined. The V gene's germline CDR1 is MNHNS and CDR2 SASEGT. V was pared by 5 bases and J by 1 base, with 17 bases between. The CDR3 is made up of 16 amino acids. The DNA for the CDR3 is TGTGCCAGCAGTCCCAAGAGGGATTCAATTAACTATGGCTACACCTTC. Translated: CASSPKRDSINYGYTF.

This clonotype was seen a handful of times. This sequence joins TRBV5-1 and TRBJ2-5, with TRBD1 matching over 8 bases. Trimming removed 3 bases from V and 4 bases from J; junction bases left unmatched: 8. The germline V gene encodes CDR1 SGHRS and CDR2 YFSETQ. The CDR3 sequence is 15 residues long. CDR3 region: CASSSGTGIVETQYF. CDR3 nucleotides: TGCGCCAGCAGCTCCGGGACAGGCATTGTAGAGACCCAGTACTTC.

At least ten counts were recorded for this clonotype. The rearrangement joins TRBV29-1 to TRBJ1-1; a weak D match, TRBD1 (6 bases). This CDR3 has 13 amino acids. Per the germline V gene, CDR1 is SQVTM and CDR2 is ANQGSEA. The ends were cut back, 4 bases at V and 0 bases at J, with 9 bases in the middle. CDR3 sequence (DNA): TGCAGCGTTGTAGGACAGATGAACACTGAAGCTTTCTTT. Amino acid sequence: CSVVGQMNTEAFF.

A single count supports this clonotype. The chain couples TRBV12-3 or TRBV12-4 to TRBJ2-1; no reliable D call. The V end lost 6 bases, the J end lost 4 bases, and 16 bases lay between the germline ends. This CDR3 spans 15 amino acids. Here the CDR3 reads CASSRQTLSYNEQFF. As DNA, the CDR3 is TGTGCCAGCAGCAGGCAAACCTTGAGTTACAATGAGCAGTTCTTC.

This clonotype was found a few times. The chain recombines TRBV2 with TRBJ2-7, with a weak D call TRBD2 (6 bases). The V gene's germline CDR1 is SNHLY and CDR2 FYNNEI. The CDR3 is 15 residues long. V gave up 0 bases and J gave up 3 bases, with 12 bases separating them. The CDR3: CASSEASGANYEQYF. The CDR3 DNA is TGTGCCAGCAGTGAAGCTAGCGGAGCAAACTACGAGCAGTACTTC.

This clonotype was counted between two and nine times. The chain carries TRBV12-3 or TRBV12-4 and TRBJ2-5; the match to TRBD2 covers 11 bases. The trim removed 6 bases at V and 5 bases at J, leaving 5 bases unmatched. The CDR3 length is 14 residues. CDR3 DNA: TGTGCCAGCAGGTCTAGCGGGAGGAGTGAGACCCAGTACTTC. Protein sequence: CASRSSGRSETQYF.

The sample holds a few counts of this clonotype. The chain recombines TRBV28 with TRBJ2-7; D possibly corresponds to TRBD2 (5 bases). The ends were cut back, 3 bases at V and 6 bases at J, with 6 bases in the middle. CDR1 is MDHEN, CDR2 SYDVKM, per germline. This CDR3 has 11 residues. CDR3 DNA: TGTGCCAGCAGTTTCCGGGGCGAGCAGTACTTC. Encoded protein: CASSFRGEQYF. Variable domain in full (rest from reference TRBV28 and TRBJ2-7): DVKVTQSSRYLVKRTGEKVFLECVQDMDHENMFWYRQDPGLGLRLIYFSYDVKMKEKGDIPEGYSVSREKKERFSLILESASTNQTSMYLCASSFRGEQYFGPGTRLTVT.

This clonotype was recorded a few times. This chain connects TRBV5-1 to TRBJ2-3, with 10 bases that match TRBD2. V lost 6 bases to trimming and J lost 2 bases; unmatched junction nucleotides: 6. The CDR3 is 15 residues long. From germline, CDR1 is SGHRS and CDR2 YFSETQ. The CDR3 sequence: CASTPTSGNTDTQYF. Here the CDR3 DNA reads TGCGCCAGCACCCCCACTAGCGGGAACACAGATACGCAGTATTTT.

This clonotype appeared a few times. The rearrangement uses TRBV10-3 and TRBJ2-1, with 12 nucleotides matching TRBD2. Germline CDR1 is ENHRY and CDR2 is SYGVKD. This CDR3 has 14 residues. The trim removed 10 bases at V and 7 bases at J, leaving 8 bases unmatched. The CDR3, as DNA: TGTGCCACCACACCTAGCGGGAGGGGGAATGAGCAGTTCTTC. Amino acid sequence: CATTPSGRGNEQFF.

This clonotype was counted between two and nine times. The chain combines TRBV5-1 with TRBJ2-1, with 11 bases lining up with TRBD2. The CDR3 is 14 residues long. J was trimmed by 7 bases and V by 6 bases; bases with no gene match: 6. From germline, CDR1 is SGHRS and CDR2 YFSETQ. CDR3 sequence reads: CASTLAGVGNEQFF. The CDR3 coding sequence is TGCGCCAGCACACTAGCGGGAGTGGGAAATGAGCAGTTCTTC.

In this sample, this clonotype turned up a few times. The CDR3 DNA follows: TGTGCCAGCAGCTCCACCCTTGACACCCTCCACTTT. Its protein is CASSSTLDTLHF. The V gene is TRBV12-3 or TRBV12-4, the J gene TRBJ1-6; no definite D call. The CDR3 covers 12 residues. V lost 6 bases, J lost 14 bases, and 14 bases lay in between.